A selection of T cell receptor beta chains follows, all from one sample in a study of OX40 agonist ivuxolimab in advanced cancers. TCRdb keeps only in-frame clones here, not all; method: immunoSEQ multiplex PCR. The table has tens of thousands of clones, 86% seen once; the top ten hold around 0.91%. This sample comprised CD4+ or CD8+ T cells sorted from blood, obtained in a trial of the OX40 agonist ivuxolimab. These receptors were obtained from an adult with an advanced solid tumor such as melanoma, head and neck, liver or kidney cancer. CDR3s leave out the opening cysteine and the closing phenylalanine or tryptophan. The order of the fields is V gene, D gene, J gene, CDR3 protein. The D gene is left open where the match is weak.

v_gene: TRBV20-1
d_gene: -
j_gene: TRBJ2-7
CDR3aa: SPIQGYEQY

v_gene: TRBV11-2
d_gene: -
j_gene: TRBJ1-5
CDR3aa: ASSRTYNQPQH

v_gene: TRBV7-2
d_gene: TRBD1
j_gene: TRBJ1-1
CDR3aa: ASSLVWQGARGNTEAF

v_gene: TRBV18
d_gene: -
j_gene: TRBJ2-7
CDR3aa: ASSLERASSYEQY

v_gene: TRBV7-8
d_gene: -
j_gene: TRBJ1-4
CDR3aa: ASSLAGTGEKLF

v_gene: TRBV5-1
d_gene: -
j_gene: TRBJ1-2
CDR3aa: ASSSAGAGGNYGYT

v_gene: TRBV5-1
d_gene: TRBD1
j_gene: TRBJ2-6
CDR3aa: ASSLKAGGSTRSGANVLT

v_gene: TRBV2
d_gene: TRBD1
j_gene: TRBJ1-5
CDR3aa: ASSGGGVSNQPQH

v_gene: TRBV7-8
d_gene: TRBD1
j_gene: TRBJ2-5
CDR3aa: VCQPDREETQY

v_gene: TRBV11-3
d_gene: -
j_gene: TRBJ2-2
CDR3aa: ASSLGQDYTGELF

v_gene: TRBV2
d_gene: -
j_gene: TRBJ1-3
CDR3aa: ASSYVGQIDGNTIY

v_gene: TRBV18
d_gene: TRBD1
j_gene: TRBJ1-2
CDR3aa: ASSPGQAGYT

v_gene: TRBV29-1
d_gene: -
j_gene: TRBJ1-1
CDR3aa: SVPGGTNTEAF

v_gene: TRBV5-1
d_gene: -
j_gene: TRBJ1-3
CDR3aa: ASSEGGALFSGNTIY

v_gene: TRBV7-9
d_gene: -
j_gene: TRBJ2-7
CDR3aa: ASSLTGAASYEQY

v_gene: TRBV7-8
d_gene: -
j_gene: TRBJ2-7
CDR3aa: ASSLAGGLYEQY

v_gene: TRBV5-1
d_gene: TRBD2
j_gene: TRBJ2-1
CDR3aa: ASSSGNPGGPNEQF

v_gene: TRBV18
d_gene: -
j_gene: TRBJ2-6
CDR3aa: ASSVGWDIQSRANVLT

v_gene: TRBV18
d_gene: TRBD2
j_gene: TRBJ2-3
CDR3aa: ASSPSASGGTDTQY

v_gene: TRBV18
d_gene: TRBD1
j_gene: TRBJ1-1
CDR3aa: ASSVQGARTEAF

v_gene: TRBV5-4
d_gene: -
j_gene: TRBJ2-6
CDR3aa: ASSAQGSGANVLT

v_gene: TRBV7-2
d_gene: -
j_gene: TRBJ1-2
CDR3aa: ASSLEAGAGYGYT

v_gene: TRBV4-1
d_gene: TRBD1
j_gene: TRBJ1-3
CDR3aa: ASSQGDRARSGNTIY

v_gene: TRBV2
d_gene: -
j_gene: TRBJ2-7
CDR3aa: ASRQTARRTYEQY

v_gene: TRBV5-1
d_gene: -
j_gene: TRBJ1-1
CDR3aa: ASSPTGGMNTEAF

v_gene: TRBV4-2
d_gene: -
j_gene: TRBJ1-2
CDR3aa: ASSQDSPYGYT

v_gene: TRBV7-9
d_gene: -
j_gene: TRBJ1-5
CDR3aa: ASSLQGNQPQH

v_gene: TRBV18
d_gene: TRBD1
j_gene: TRBJ1-6
CDR3aa: ASSPPQGQINNSPLH

v_gene: TRBV18
d_gene: -
j_gene: TRBJ1-1
CDR3aa: ASSSTGGNTEAF

v_gene: TRBV5-1
d_gene: -
j_gene: TRBJ2-3
CDR3aa: ASSLLRGSTDTQY

v_gene: TRBV7-6
d_gene: TRBD1
j_gene: TRBJ2-7
CDR3aa: ASSPGGTGSYEQY

v_gene: TRBV6-1
d_gene: -
j_gene: TRBJ1-3
CDR3aa: ASIPGGGRNTIY

v_gene: TRBV6-5
d_gene: -
j_gene: TRBJ1-1
CDR3aa: ASSTGGRGTEAF

v_gene: TRBV2
d_gene: -
j_gene: TRBJ1-3
CDR3aa: ATVGDLSGNTIY

v_gene: TRBV4-2
d_gene: -
j_gene: TRBJ1-2
CDR3aa: ASSQDQSIGYGYT

v_gene: TRBV7-3
d_gene: TRBD1
j_gene: TRBJ2-3
CDR3aa: ASSPTGGVADTQY

v_gene: TRBV18
d_gene: -
j_gene: TRBJ1-4
CDR3aa: ASSPARQNTNEKLF

v_gene: TRBV28
d_gene: TRBD1
j_gene: TRBJ2-5
CDR3aa: ASSATGTGRGETQY

v_gene: TRBV5-5
d_gene: -
j_gene: TRBJ1-1
CDR3aa: ASSSRVREAF

v_gene: TRBV18
d_gene: -
j_gene: TRBJ1-1
CDR3aa: ASSPDSGMNTEAF

v_gene: TRBV10-2
d_gene: -
j_gene: TRBJ1-1
CDR3aa: ASFGQNTEAF

v_gene: TRBV5-1
d_gene: TRBD1
j_gene: TRBJ1-3
CDR3aa: ASSLGTGVNTIY

v_gene: TRBV19
d_gene: -
j_gene: TRBJ1-1
CDR3aa: ASSIAPGRAF